These 25 T cell receptor beta chains came from one sample sequenced in a study of T cell repertoires in cytomegalovirus infection. No antigen is known for these receptors. TCRdb analysed the reads with MiXCR anew, one entry per CDR3 protein. Altogether some 920,000 distinct CDR3 sequences are present, 30% to 40% being singletons, with the ten largest covering roughly 13%. The sample here was cultured CD8+ T cells from PBMCs, taken from culture after CMV antigen stimulation. The receptors stem from a human donor in good health (CMV status not recorded). Some clones in this sample may be carry-over from other donors' samples.

A few counts support this clonotype. The DNA of the CDR3 is TGCGCCAGCAGCCAAGAATCCGGAAACCCCTACAATGAGCAGTTCTTC. Translation: CASSQESGNPYNEQFF. The rearrangement joins TRBV4-1 to TRBJ2-1, with D uncertain. This CDR3 has 16 amino acids. The germline gives CDR1 MGHRA, CDR2 YSYEKL. V was shortened by 0 bases and J by 2 bases, with 11 bases between the two germline ends.

The chain joins TRBV19 to TRBJ2-6; D gene unclear. Trimming stripped 1 base from V and 16 bases from J, with 11 bases between. CDR3 length: 12 amino acids. Germline CDR1 LNHDA, CDR2 SQIVND (reference sequence). The DNA of the CDR3 is TGTGCCAGTAGTATAGGGGCAGCGAAACTGACTTTC. Its translation: CASSIGAAKLTF.

This clonotype was seen a handful of times. V gene TRBV6-6 combines with J gene TRBJ1-6; 7 bases match TRBD1. CDR1 is MNHNY and CDR2 is SVGAGI in the germline V gene (reference sequence). Unmatched junction bases numbered 18, after V lost 5 bases and J lost 14 bases. This CDR3 region has 16 residues. The CDR3 loop reads CASSPLSGTEVEALHF. In nucleotides, the CDR3 is TGTGCCAGCAGTCCCTTATCCGGGACAGAGGTAGAGGCCCTCCACTTT.

In this sample, this clonotype turned up many times. The chain recombines TRBV27 with TRBJ2-7; 10 bases align to TRBD2. The CDR3 has 15 amino acids. Germline V gene sequence: CDR1 MNHEY, CDR2 SMNVEV (reference sequence). The ends lost 5 bases at V and 1 base at J; junction bases unmatched: 5. The CDR3 DNA follows: TGTGCCAGCAGTCAGCGGGGGGGCCCGTCCTACGAGCAGTACGTC. It specifies CASSQRGGPSYEQYV.

This chain joins TRBV20-1 and TRBJ2-1; D remains ambiguous. The CDR3 is 12 residues long. The germline V gene encodes CDR1 DFQATT and CDR2 SNEGSKA (reference sequence). The ends were cut back, 0 bases at V and 8 bases at J, with 8 bases in the middle. The CDR3 DNA reads TGCAGTGCTAGAGACCCCTATTATGAGCAGTTCTTC. It translates to CSARDPYYEQFF.

In this sample, this clonotype turned up a few times. The chain joins TRBV6-2 or TRBV6-3 to TRBJ2-4; unclear D gene. The CDR3 sequence is 12 residues long. The germline CDR1 and CDR2 sequences are MNHEY and SVGEGT. The ends were cut back, 0 bases at V and 9 bases at J, with 6 bases in the middle. CDR3 residues: CASSYSSGIQYF. Here the CDR3 DNA reads TGTGCCAGCAGTTACTCGTCCGGCATTCAGTACTTC.

This clonotype was recorded many times. V gene TRBV7-9 combines with J gene TRBJ1-2; the D gene is possibly TRBD1 (6 bases). Germline values: CDR1 SEHNR, CDR2 FQNEAQ (reference sequence). This CDR3 contains 13 residues. V was cut by 0 bases and J by 7 bases, with 9 bases left in between. The CDR3 DNA reads TGTGCCAGCAGCTTAGCGATGGACAGTGGCTACACCTTC. Its protein product is CASSLAMDSGYTF. Variable domain in full (rest from reference TRBV7-9 and TRBJ1-2): DTGVSQNPRHKITKRGQNVTFRCDPISEHNRLYWYRQTLGQGPEFLTYFQNEAQLEKSRLLSDRFSAERPKGSFSTLEIQRTEQGDSAMYLCASSLAMDSGYTFGSGTRLTVV.

The rearrangement joins TRBV6-2 or TRBV6-3 to TRBJ1-5, with D unresolved. This CDR3 has 12 residues. CDR1 is MNHEY and CDR2 is SVGEGT in the germline V gene. The V gene lost 8 bases and the J gene lost 4 bases, with 9 bases spanning the gap. The CDR3 DNA is TGTGCCAGCCGACTGCCTAATCAGCCCCAGCATTTT. This codes for CASRLPNQPQHF.

The V gene is TRBV9, the J gene TRBJ2-3, with D tentatively TRBD1 or TRBD2 (5 bases each). Germline V lookup: CDR1 SGDLS, CDR2 YYNGEE. Trimming pared 4 bases from V and 4 bases from J, leaving 13 bases between. The CDR3 totals 14 residues. The CDR3, as DNA: TGTGCCAGCAGCCCGCGACAGAGGGCAGATACGCAGTATTTT. This codes for CASSPRQRADTQYF.

V gene TRBV6-1 combines with J gene TRBJ1-5, with D unresolved. The CDR3 runs 16 residues. Germline V CDR1 and CDR2: MNHNS, SASEGT. Trimming took 2 bases from V and 0 from J, leaving 11 bases between them. CDR3 nucleotide sequence: TGTGCCAGCAGTGAATTAAGTGTGAATAGCAATCAGCCCCAGCATTTT. Protein product: CASSELSVNSNQPQHF.

In its sample, this clonotype was seen many times. The J gene is TRBJ2-1, the V gene TRBV28; tentative D call: TRBD2 (5 bases). The CDR3 is 15 amino acids. Looked up from germline, CDR1 is MDHEN and CDR2 is SYDVKM. Trimming took 11 bases from V and 0 from J, leaving 17 bases between them. The CDR3 bases are TGTGCCGGACGCTCCGGGGATAGCTCCTACAATGAGCAGTTCTTC. Encoded protein: CAGRSGDSSYNEQFF.

The gene calls are TRBV27 and TRBJ2-1; D unresolved. The CDR3 length is 13 residues. Germline lookup yields CDR1 MNHEY and CDR2 SMNVEV (reference sequence). The V end lost 2 bases, the J end lost 2 bases, and 4 bases lay between the germline ends. In DNA form, the CDR3 reads TGTGCCAGCAGTTTAACCCCCTACAATGAGCAGTTCTTC. It is translated as CASSLTPYNEQFF.

The chain is built from TRBV28 and TRBJ1-1; D may be TRBD1 (6 bases). Trimming stripped 5 bases from V and 0 bases from J, with 10 bases between. The CDR3 consists of 14 residues. CDR1 and CDR2 (germline): MDHEN, SYDVKM. CDR3 bases: TGTGCCAGCAGTAACAGGGCTATGAACACTGAAGCTTTCTTT. It encodes CASSNRAMNTEAFF.

This clonotype was recorded once. This chain connects TRBV7-6 to TRBJ2-5; 10 positions match TRBD2. Germline V gene data show CDR1 as SGHVS and CDR2 as FNYEAQ. The trim removed 5 bases at V and 0 bases at J, leaving 9 bases unmatched. This CDR3 has 17 residues. In nucleotides, the CDR3 is TGTGCCAGCAGCCCTAGGACTAGCGGACTGTACCAAGAGACCCAGTACTTC. Protein product: CASSPRTSGLYQETQYF.

V usage is TRBV9 and J usage is TRBJ1-2; no firm D call. Germline assignment: CDR1 SGDLS and CDR2 YYNGEE. Trimming pared 0 bases from V and 4 bases from J, leaving 13 bases between. The CDR3 extends over 15 amino acids. The CDR3 nucleotides are TGTGCCAGCAGCGTAGACGAGGTGGGGATCTATGGCTACACCTTC. This translates into CASSVDEVGIYGYTF.

This clonotype turned up a few times. This chain connects TRBV27 to TRBJ1-5; no clear D. This CDR3 has 15 residues. Trimming removed 6 bases at V and 2 bases at J, with 14 bases between. The V gene's germline CDR1 is MNHEY and CDR2 SMNVEV (reference sequence). DNA of the CDR3: TGTGCCAGCAGCCCCGTTGGAATTGGCAATCAGCCCCAGCATTTT. Translation gives CASSPVGIGNQPQHF.

This clonotype was seen only a few times. The chain has TRBV12-3 or TRBV12-4 and TRBJ2-7; 7 bases agree with TRBD1. Trimming removed 3 bases from V and 2 bases from J; junction bases left unmatched: 1. The CDR3 spans 13 residues. As DNA, the CDR3 is TGTGCCAGCAGTTTTACAGGGGCCTACGAGCAGTACTTC. Residues: CASSFTGAYEQYF.

This clonotype has a handful of counts. J is TRBJ1-2 and V is TRBV7-9, with D hard to call. The CDR3 runs to 14 residues. V gave up 5 bases and J gave up 1 base, with 11 bases separating them. Per germline, CDR1 SEHNR and CDR2 FQNEAQ (reference sequence). CDR3 nucleotide sequence: TGTGCCAGCAGCGATCTCGACGGTAACTATGGCTACACCTTC. Translated, it gives CASSDLDGNYGYTF.

This clonotype was recorded many times. The rearrangement uses TRBV25-1 and TRBJ1-5; no firm D call. Trimming pared 3 bases from V and 1 base from J, leaving 7 bases between. CDR1 MGHDK and CDR2 SYGVNS come from the germline V gene. This CDR3 spans 14 amino acids. Written as DNA, the CDR3 is TGTGCCAGCAGTGAGGGGTGGAGCAATCAGCCCCAGCATTTT. Residues: CASSEGWSNQPQHF.

This chain links TRBV6-6 with TRBJ1-1; tentatively, D is TRBD1 (6 bases). The germline V gene encodes CDR1 MNHNY and CDR2 SVGAGI (reference sequence). V gave up 7 bases and J gave up 11 bases, with 14 bases separating them. This CDR3 contains 11 residues. For the CDR3, the DNA is TGTGCCAGCACCGAAGGGGGATGGGCTTTCTTT. This codes for CASTEGGWAFF.

This clonotype has a handful of counts. The V and J genes are TRBV6-2 or TRBV6-3 and TRBJ2-3; D is unclear. Germline values: CDR1 MNHEY, CDR2 SVGEGT. This CDR3 spans 13 amino acids. Trimming took off 7 bases at V and 0 bases at J, with 8 bases between the two ends. This CDR3 reads CASTVLSTDTQYF. CDR3 bases: TGTGCCAGCACCGTGTTAAGCACAGATACGCAGTATTTT.

The chain joins TRBV9 to TRBJ2-1, with D perhaps TRBD1 (7 bases). Germline V CDR1 and CDR2: SGDLS, YYNGEE. The V and J ends lost 0 bases and 7 bases respectively, with 14 bases between them. This CDR3 is 15 amino acids long. The CDR3 region is CASSVEGQGGNEQFF. The CDR3 coding sequence is TGTGCCAGCAGCGTAGAAGGCCAGGGGGGTAATGAGCAGTTCTTC.

The V gene is TRBV5-4, the J gene TRBJ2-5; 11 bases line up with TRBD2. The CDR3 has 16 residues. The ends lost 1 base at V and 1 base at J; junction bases unmatched: 3. Germline assignment: CDR1 SGHNT and CDR2 YYREEE (reference sequence). The CDR3 region has the DNA TGTGCCAGCAGCTTGCCTAGCGGGGGGCCCCAAGAGACCCAGTACTTC. This translates into CASSLPSGGPQETQYF.

This clonotype was detected ten times or more. The V call is TRBV6-1, the J call TRBJ2-1; a weak D match, TRBD2 (5 bases). The CDR3 loop spans 15 amino acids. Germline V gene data show CDR1 as MNHNS and CDR2 as SASEGT. V lost 6 bases to trimming and J lost 7 bases, with 19 bases between them. DNA of the CDR3: TGTGCCAGCAGACCCTATGGGGAGTCGGCGAATGAGCAGTTCTTC. Translating it yields CASRPYGESANEQFF.

This clonotype has a count of ten or more. This chain connects TRBV6-2 or TRBV6-3 to TRBJ1-2; unclear D gene. Trimming took 5 bases from V and 2 from J, leaving 9 bases between them. The CDR3 runs to 13 residues. CDR1 is MNHEY, CDR2 SVGEGT, per germline. CDR3 protein: CASSPGKNYGYTF. The CDR3 nucleotides read TGTGCCAGCAGTCCCGGCAAGAACTATGGCTACACCTTC.